A single sample gave rise to the 26 T cell receptor beta chains below, sequenced in a study of T cell changes during pregnancy in multiple sclerosis. Assay used: immunoSEQ multiplex PCR; TCRdb lists only in-frame clones, some missing. The table records 30,000 to 40,000 clones, 90% to 95% of them present only once. The input for sequencing was CD8+ T cells from peripheral blood mononuclear cells, taken in the third trimester of pregnancy. The receptors derive from a female donor with multiple sclerosis, enrolled in a pregnancy study.

The CDR3 DNA follows: TGCGCCAGCAGCCAAGAAACGGGACAGGAGTCCTACAATGAGCAGTTCTTC. Translated: CASSQETGQESYNEQFF. The J gene is TRBJ2-1, the V gene TRBV4-1, with 8 bases that match TRBD1. Germline V gene data show CDR1 as MGHRA and CDR2 as YSYEKL. The CDR3 spans 17 residues. V shed 0 bases, J shed 1 base, and the junction held 5 bases outside the gene matches.

This sequence joins TRBV7-2 and TRBJ2-5; D unclear. With 2 bases removed from V and 0 bases from J, the gap between germline ends came to 7 bases. The V gene's germline CDR1 is SGHTA and CDR2 FQGNSA. The length of the CDR3 is 14 residues. The CDR3 DNA is TGTGCCAGCAGCTTATACGAGTACCAAGAGACCCAGTACTTC. Its protein is CASSLYEYQETQYF. Looking up the rest from reference TRBV7-2 and TRBJ2-5 gives the full variable domain: GAGVSQSPSNKVTEKGKDVELRCDPISGHTALYWYRQSLGQGLEFLIYFQGNSAPDKSGLPSDRFSAERTGGSVSTLTIQRTQQEDSAVYLCASSLYEYQETQYFGPGTRLLVL.

The rearrangement joins TRBV4-1 to TRBJ2-7; D not resolved. The V and J ends lost 3 bases and 6 bases respectively, with 15 bases between them. Per the germline V gene, CDR1 is MGHRA and CDR2 is YSYEKL. The CDR3 runs to 14 residues. The CDR3 is CASSQEPGRLEQYF. For the CDR3, the DNA is TGCGCCAGCAGCCAGGAGCCCGGTCGACTCGAGCAGTACTTC.

The V gene is TRBV9, the J gene TRBJ2-5; D not certain. Trimming pared 1 base from V and 4 bases from J, leaving 8 bases between. Per the germline V gene, CDR1 is SGDLS and CDR2 is YYNGEE. The CDR3 covers 13 residues. DNA for the CDR3: TGTGCCAGCAGCGTAATTTCCTCAGAGACCCAGTACTTC. Its translation: CASSVISSETQYF.

A word on this clone: The junction shows a germline mismatch at one end, possibly a read error. The rearrangement links TRBV18 to TRBJ2-7; D is perhaps TRBD1 (6 bases). Germline V gene lookup returns CDR1 KGHSH and CDR2 LQKENI. This CDR3 has 14 residues. CDR3 protein: CASSPRQVPYEQYF. In nucleotides, the CDR3 is TGTGCCAGCTCCCCACGACAGGTACCCTACGAGCAGTACTTC. The variable domain in full, completed from reference TRBV18 and TRBJ2-7, reads NAGVMQNPRHLVRRRGQEARLRCSPMKGHSHVYWYRQLPEEGLKFMVYLQKENIIDESGMPKERFSAEFPKEGPSILRIQQVVRGDSAAYFCASSPRQVPYEQYFGPGTRLTVT.

The chain is built from TRBV20-1 and TRBJ1-1; D is possibly TRBD1 (6 bases). CDR1 is DFQATT, CDR2 SNEGSKA, per germline (reference sequence). The germline V and J ends were trimmed by 6 bases and 6 bases, with 11 bases remaining between them. There are 11 residues in the CDR3. The CDR3 DNA sequence: TGCAGTGCCAGGGGTGTCCCTGAAGCTTTCTTT. Its protein product is CSARGVPEAFF.

The V call is TRBV7-6, the J call TRBJ2-3; 9 nucleotides match TRBD2. Losses at the gene ends were 5 bases for V and 5 bases for J; bases not matched to a gene: 11. Germline loops: CDR1 SGHVS, CDR2 FNYEAQ. The CDR3 is 16 residues long. This chain's CDR3 is CASSPHLAGDEDTQYF. CDR3 DNA: TGTGCCAGCAGCCCCCACTTAGCGGGGGATGAAGATACGCAGTATTTT. Full variable domain (missing parts from reference TRBV7-6 and TRBJ2-3): GAGVSQSPRYKVTKRGQDVALRCDPISGHVSLYWYRQALGQGPEFLTYFNYEAQQDKSGLPNDRFSAERPEGSISTLTIQRTEQRDSAMYRCASSPHLAGDEDTQYFGPGTRLTVL.

CDR3 sequence: CASSEGDNSQPQHF. The CDR3 nucleotides read TGTGCCAGCAGTGAGGGAGACAACAGTCAGCCCCAGCATTTT. V usage is TRBV2 and J usage is TRBJ1-5; D uncertain. V was clipped by 3 bases and J by 6 bases, with 12 bases between them. Germline CDR1 reads SNHLY; CDR2 reads FYNNEI. The CDR3 loop spans 14 amino acids. The full variable domain, completed using reference TRBV2 and TRBJ1-5, is EPEVTQTPSHQVTQMGQEVILRCVPISNHLYFYWYRQILGQKVEFLVSFYNNEISEKSEIFDDQFSVERPDGSNFTLKIRSTKLEDSAMYFCASSEGDNSQPQHFGDGTRLSIL.

The chain employs TRBV19 and TRBJ1-3; 7 positions agree with TRBD1. The CDR3 covers 16 residues. Germline V gene data show CDR1 as LNHDA and CDR2 as SQIVND (reference sequence). V shed 1 base, J shed 3 bases, and the junction held 6 bases outside the gene matches. The CDR3 DNA sequence: TGTGCCAGTAGTATAGCCCCGGGACAGCTTGGAAACACCATATATTTT. Its protein is CASSIAPGQLGNTIYF.

CDR3 amino acids: CASSQDGGGGGQPQHF. Here the CDR3 DNA reads TGCGCCAGCAGCCAAGATGGAGGGGGCGGAGGGCAGCCCCAGCATTTT. This rearrangement joins TRBV4-1 to TRBJ1-5; 7 positions agree with TRBD1. After removal of 0 bases from V and 7 bases from J, the junction contained 9 bases not matched to a gene. CDR3 length: 16 residues. Germline CDR1 and CDR2: MGHRA and YSYEKL.

The chain carries TRBV6-5 and TRBJ1-3, with 8 bases identical to TRBD1. The CDR3 is made up of 14 amino acids. J lost 1 base, V lost 6 bases, and 2 bases had no gene match. Looked up from germline, CDR1 is MNHEY and CDR2 is SVGAGI. The CDR3 DNA reads as TGTGCCAGCAGCCGGACAGGGTCTGGAAACACCATATATTTT. It yields the protein CASSRTGSGNTIYF.

The genes are TRBV15 and TRBJ2-2; the D gene is possibly TRBD2 (5 bases). The CDR3 sequence is 16 residues long. Trimming took off 5 bases at V and 1 base at J, with 14 bases between the two ends. Germline lookup yields CDR1 LNHNV and CDR2 YYDKDF (reference sequence). CDR3 nucleotide sequence: TGTGCCACCAGCCTCCCCAACGGAGGGAACACCGGGGAGCTGTTTTTT. Protein product: CATSLPNGGNTGELFF.

This clone was found once. This sequence joins TRBV27 and TRBJ2-1; D is perhaps TRBD1 (6 bases). Germline CDR1 and CDR2: MNHEY and SMNVEV (reference sequence). There are 13 residues in the CDR3. V was shortened by 1 base and J by 6 bases, with 7 bases between the two germline ends. Written as DNA, the CDR3 is TGTGCCAGCAGTTTATTAGGGGGCAATGAGCAGTTCTTC. Protein: CASSLLGGNEQFF.

This clone was counted a few times. The chain has TRBV2 and TRBJ1-1; D remains unclear. The CDR3 contains 11 residues. Trimming shortened V by 0 bases and J by 10 bases, and 6 bases separated the two germline ends. Germline V gives CDR1 SNHLY, CDR2 FYNNEI. The CDR3 nucleotides read TGTGCCAGCAGTGAAGCGGGAGCAGCTTTCTTT. As protein: CASSEAGAAFF.

This clone appeared once. The genes are TRBV5-4 and TRBJ2-5; 12 positions agree with TRBD2. CDR3 length: 16 amino acids. Germline values: CDR1 SGHNT, CDR2 YYREEE (reference sequence). V gave up 2 bases and J gave up 5 bases; unmatched junction bases: 7. This chain's CDR3 is CASSLPLAGGRETQYF. The CDR3 nucleotides are TGTGCCAGCAGCTTACCCCTAGCGGGGGGGCGGGAGACCCAGTACTTC. The entire variable domain, with the rest obtained from reference TRBV5-4 and TRBJ2-5, is as follows: ETGVTQSPTHLIKTRGQQVTLRCSSQSGHNTVSWYQQALGQGPQFIFQYYREEENGRGNFPPRFSGLQFPNYSSELNVNALELDDSALYLCASSLPLAGGRETQYFGPGTRLLVL.

V usage is TRBV7-8 and J usage is TRBJ2-1, with 9 bases lining up with TRBD2. Germline CDR1 is SGHVS and CDR2 is FQNEAQ. The CDR3 spans 15 residues. V trimming: 1 base; J trimming: 8 bases; junction bases outside the gene matches: 6. This CDR3 is CASSLGGGAGDEQFF. The CDR3 region has the DNA TGTGCCAGCAGCTTAGGCGGGGGGGCCGGTGATGAGCAGTTCTTC.

The chain links TRBV9 to TRBJ1-2; unclear D gene. This CDR3 contains 17 residues. CDR1 SGDLS and CDR2 YYNGEE come from the germline V gene. The V gene lost 1 base and the J gene lost 4 bases, with 20 bases spanning the gap. DNA of the CDR3: TGTGCCAGCAGCGTATACGAAACGGGGTTCGGTGTCTATGGCTACACCTTC. The encoded protein is CASSVYETGFGVYGYTF.

The chain is built from TRBV9 and TRBJ1-2, with TRBD1 matching 7 bases. The CDR3 is 15 residues long. Germline CDR1 and CDR2: SGDLS and YYNGEE. After removal of 5 bases from V and 2 bases from J, the junction contained 9 bases not matched to a gene. As DNA, the CDR3 is TGTGCCAGCAGTGAGAACAGGGGAGGCAACTATGGCTACACCTTC. It translates to CASSENRGGNYGYTF.

The chain is built from TRBV27 and TRBJ2-7; 9 nucleotides agree with TRBD1. Germline CDR1 is MNHEY and CDR2 is SMNVEV (reference sequence). The CDR3 spans 15 residues. V was clipped by 2 bases and J by 4 bases; unmatched bases: 6. In DNA, the CDR3 is TGTGCCAGCAGTTTAACCCCGGGACAGGGATACGAGCAGTACTTC. Its translation is CASSLTPGQGYEQYF.

This clone was recorded only once. In DNA form, the CDR3 reads TGTGCCAGCAGTGACAGGCTAGCGGGGTACAATGAGCAGTTCTTC. Translated, it gives CASSDRLAGYNEQFF. This rearrangement joins TRBV6-4 to TRBJ2-1, with 9 bases fitting TRBD2. The V gene end was trimmed by 2 bases and the J gene end by 4 bases; junction bases not matched to a gene: 3. This CDR3 is built from 15 residues. In germline, CDR1 is MRHNA, CDR2 SNTAGT.

The V call is TRBV4-1, the J call TRBJ2-7; TRBD1 might be the D (6 bases). The V end lost 3 bases, the J end lost 5 bases, and 17 bases lay between the germline ends. This CDR3 is 15 amino acids long. The germline V gene has CDR1 MGHRA and CDR2 YSYEKL. The DNA of the CDR3 is TGCGCCAGCAGCCACCCCACAGGGTTTCTACACGAGCAGTACTTC. It yields the protein CASSHPTGFLHEQYF.

This chain links TRBV27 with TRBJ2-1; tentatively, D is TRBD2 (7 bases). The CDR3 contains 13 residues. V was trimmed by 3 bases and J by 6 bases, leaving 9 bases between them. From germline, CDR1 is MNHEY and CDR2 SMNVEV (reference sequence). CDR3 sequence reads: CASSFGGLNEQFF. The CDR3 DNA follows: TGTGCCAGCAGTTTCGGGGGGCTCAATGAGCAGTTCTTC.

The chain has TRBV5-1 and TRBJ1-1; D perhaps matches TRBD1 (6 bases). The germline V and J ends were trimmed by 0 bases and 3 bases, with 18 bases remaining between them. Germline assignment: CDR1 SGHRS and CDR2 YFSETQ. The CDR3 sequence is 17 residues long. CDR3 DNA sequence: TGCGCCAGCAGCTTGGGGGCCTACAGGGTTAGGGACACTGAAGCTTTCTTT. Translating gives CASSLGAYRVRDTEAFF.

V gene TRBV13 combines with J gene TRBJ1-1, with 7 nucleotides matching TRBD1. Trimming took 7 bases from V and 5 from J; bases not matched to a gene: 16. The CDR3 runs 16 residues. CDR1 and CDR2 (germline): PRHDT, FYEKMQ (reference sequence). The CDR3 spells CASNKRGTDPRTEAFF. CDR3 in DNA: TGTGCCAGCAACAAGCGCGGGACAGACCCGAGAACTGAAGCTTTCTTT.

The V and J genes are TRBV30 and TRBJ2-3; 11 nucleotides match TRBD2. The V segment lost 3 bases and the J segment 4 bases; nucleotides outside the gene matches: 3. This CDR3 spans 14 amino acids. Looked up from germline, CDR1 is GTSNPN and CDR2 is SVGIG (reference sequence). CDR3 sequence: CAWRTSGGSDTQYF. DNA for the CDR3: TGTGCCTGGAGAACTAGCGGGGGTTCAGATACGCAGTATTTT.

This sequence joins TRBV9 and TRBJ1-1; tentatively, D is TRBD1 (6 bases). V was pared by 4 bases and J by 1 base, with 14 bases between. The CDR3 sequence is 15 residues long. CDR1 is SGDLS and CDR2 is YYNGEE in the germline V gene. Here the CDR3 DNA reads TGTGCCAGCAGCACACCAAAGACAGGGAACACTGAAGCTTTCTTT. Its protein is CASSTPKTGNTEAFF.